Each of the 31 T cell receptor beta chains below was sequenced from the same sample in a study of a mutant IDH1 vaccine in newly diagnosed glioma. Described time point: week 35, safety follow-up. It was 300 ug of mutant IDH1 20-mer peptide that made up each vaccine dose, given with topical imiquimod. Repertoires were generated with immunoSEQ multiplex PCR, while TCRdb's copy carries only in-frame clones and drops some. The sample contains 35,000 to 55,000 clones, under 90% of which appear only once. These receptors have no known antigen. The starting material was PBMCs, obtained from a glioma patient whose treatment included an IDH1 peptide vaccine. The receptors derive from a woman aged 40 to 55 with glioma. Some clones in this sample may be carry-over from other donors' samples.

This clone has just one count. The rearrangement uses TRBV6-6 and TRBJ2-7; D gene unclear. V lost 6 bases and J lost 3, with 9 bases in between. Per the germline V gene, CDR1 is MNHNY and CDR2 is SVGAGI (reference sequence). There are 12 residues in the CDR3. The CDR3 is CASSSDRYEQYF. In DNA form, the CDR3 reads TGTGCCAGCAGCTCCGACCGCTACGAGCAGTACTTC.

V usage is TRBV19 and J usage is TRBJ1-6, with 7 positions matching TRBD1. The CDR3 is 13 residues long. The J segment lost 7 bases and the V segment lost 9 bases, leaving 6 bases of the junction unmatched. Per germline, CDR1 LNHDA and CDR2 SQIVND (reference sequence). The CDR3 coding sequence is TGTGCCAGAGACCGGGACAGAAATTCACCCCTCCACTTT. Protein sequence: CARDRDRNSPLHF.

The rearrangement links TRBV19 to TRBJ1-5; no definite D call. Trimming removed 3 bases from V and 4 bases from J, with 7 bases in between. This CDR3 contains 13 residues. The germline V gene has CDR1 LNHDA and CDR2 SQIVND (reference sequence). CDR3 region: CASSITRNQPQHF. DNA for the CDR3: TGTGCCAGTAGTATCACAAGGAATCAGCCCCAGCATTTT.

The chain combines TRBV2 with TRBJ2-6; D is unresolved. The CDR3 loop spans 14 amino acids. The germline V gene has CDR1 SNHLY and CDR2 FYNNEI. V was trimmed by 10 bases and J by 2 bases, leaving 12 bases between them. CDR3 in DNA: TGTGCCATCGACATAAGTGCTGGGGCCAACGTCCTGACTTTC. Translating gives CAIDISAGANVLTF.

J is TRBJ2-2 and V is TRBV12-5; 7 bases line up with TRBD1. V gave up 7 bases and J gave up 6 bases; unmatched junction bases: 14. This CDR3 comprises 16 residues. The germline gives CDR1 LGHNT, CDR2 FRNRAP. CDR3 sequence (DNA): TGTGCTAGTGCCCTAAGGATAAGGGGGCTCGCCGGGGAGCTGTTTTTT. Its translation: CASALRIRGLAGELFF.

The chain recombines TRBV6-1 with TRBJ2-2; D is ambiguous. The germline V gene encodes CDR1 MNHNS and CDR2 SASEGT. This CDR3 contains 14 residues. The germline V and J ends were trimmed by 1 base and 7 bases, with 10 bases remaining between them. In DNA form, the CDR3 reads TGTGCCAGCAGTGAAGAGGCAACGGTCGGGGAGCTGTTTTTT. This sequence encodes CASSEEATVGELFF.

V gene TRBV11-1 combines with J gene TRBJ2-3, with 8 positions matching TRBD1. V gave up 5 bases and J gave up 5 bases; unmatched junction bases: 6. CDR1 is SGHAT and CDR2 is FQDESV in the germline V gene (reference sequence). This CDR3 region has 14 residues. The CDR3 sequence: CASSLRGREDTQYF. The CDR3 DNA reads TGTGCCAGCAGCCTCAGGGGGCGGGAAGATACGCAGTATTTT.

V and J are TRBV10-3 and TRBJ1-6; D is unclear. CDR3 length: 14 residues. Germline V gives CDR1 ENHRY, CDR2 SYGVKD. The V end was cut by 5 bases, the J end by 9 bases, with 14 bases between. CDR3 nucleotides: TGTGCCATCAGTCAGACGGGAGTCCGTTCACCCCTCCACTTT. It specifies CAISQTGVRSPLHF.

The chain has TRBV4-2 and TRBJ2-7; 14 bases match TRBD2. J was trimmed by 4 bases and V by 8 bases; bases with no gene match: 4. Germline V CDR1 and CDR2: LGHNA, YNFKEQ. The CDR3 consists of 14 residues. The CDR3 spells CASGGTSGSYEQYF. For the CDR3, the DNA is TGTGCCAGCGGGGGGACTAGCGGGAGTTACGAGCAGTACTTC.

The chain is built from TRBV7-6 and TRBJ1-1; D gene ambiguous. Germline assignment: CDR1 SGHVS and CDR2 FNYEAQ. The CDR3 has 13 amino acids. V lost 1 base and J lost 1, with 4 bases in between. The CDR3 here is CASSLGQNTEAFF. In DNA form, the CDR3 reads TGTGCCAGCAGCTTAGGCCAGAACACTGAAGCTTTCTTT.

The V gene is TRBV29-1, the J gene TRBJ1-2, with 7 positions matching TRBD1. The V gene end was trimmed by 6 bases and the J gene end by 0 bases; junction bases not matched to a gene: 4. This CDR3 is 13 amino acids long. Germline V CDR1 and CDR2: SQVTM, ANQGSEA. The CDR3 protein is CSVLTGANYGYTF. Here the CDR3 DNA reads TGCAGCGTACTCACAGGGGCTAACTATGGCTACACCTTC.

A remark on this clone: The CDR3 end shows no conserved phenylalanine or tryptophan, and so a read error is likely. It is unclear where the CDR3 begins or ends on the DNA, so no DNA is shown, and the CDR3 is as TCRdb lists it. The chain recombines TRBV15 with TRBJ2-7. With termini counted, the CDR3 has 12 amino acids. Germline V gene lookup returns CDR1 LNHNV and CDR2 YYDKDF (reference sequence). CDR3 region: CATTLMWVAPPP.

V gene TRBV5-1 combines with J gene TRBJ2-7; perhaps TRBD2 as D (5 bases). V lost 3 bases and J lost 0, with 16 bases in between. The germline V gene has CDR1 SGHRS and CDR2 YFSETQ. The CDR3 runs to 16 residues. The CDR3 bases are TGCGCCAGCAGCTCCGGACTCACCGCGGACTCCTACGAGCAGTACTTC. Residues: CASSSGLTADSYEQYF. The complete variable domain, with remaining parts taken from reference TRBV5-1 and TRBJ2-7, reads KAGVTQTPRYLIKTRGQQVTLSCSPISGHRSVSWYQQTPGQGLQFLFEYFSETQRNKGNFPGRFSGRQFSNSRSEMNVSTLELGDSALYLCASSSGLTADSYEQYFGPGTRLTVT.

This clone is labeled medium-sized. The chain couples TRBV28 to TRBJ2-5, with D perhaps assigned TRBD1 or TRBD2 (6 bases each). Per the germline V gene, CDR1 is MDHEN and CDR2 is SYDVKM. CDR3 length equals 11 residues. Trimming shortened V by 10 bases and J by 3 bases, and 9 bases separated the two germline ends. The CDR3 nucleotides read TGTGCCACGAGGGGGGAAGAGACCCAGTACTTC. Protein sequence: CATRGEETQYF.

This clone was detected only a few times. This chain links TRBV15 with TRBJ1-5; 10 bases match TRBD1. Germline values: CDR1 LNHNV, CDR2 YYDKDF (reference sequence). The CDR3 loop spans 18 amino acids. Germline trimming cut 6 bases from V and 1 base from J; bases unmatched to any gene: 12. The chain's CDR3 is CATRRGTGVGRSNQPQHF. In DNA form, the CDR3 reads TGTGCCACCAGACGAGGGACAGGGGTGGGGCGAAGCAATCAGCCCCAGCATTTT.

This chain links TRBV7-9 with TRBJ2-7, with D perhaps TRBD1 (6 bases). The CDR3 has 16 residues. Germline V CDR1 and CDR2: SEHNR, FQNEAQ (reference sequence). V was shortened by 3 bases and J by 0 bases, with 15 bases between the two germline ends. CDR3 in amino acids: CASSFYSGTFSYEQYF. The CDR3 region has the DNA TGTGCCAGCAGCTTCTACTCCGGGACATTCTCCTACGAGCAGTACTTC.

Worth noting for this clone: A read error may account for a junction end that differs from germline. The V gene is TRBV7-7, the J gene TRBJ2-1, with 7 nucleotides matching TRBD2. The CDR3 extends over 15 amino acids. Germline assignment: CDR1 SSHAT and CDR2 FNYEAQ (reference sequence). CDR3 loop: CASSSGSAGEDEQFF. As DNA, the CDR3 is TGTGCTAGCAGCTCCGGATCTGCGGGAGAGGATGAGCAGTTCTTC.

Only one count was recorded for this clone. CDR3 nucleotide sequence: TGCAGCGTTCCTACGACTGGGAACACTGAAGCTTTCTTT. Translating it yields CSVPTTGNTEAFF. The chain combines TRBV29-1 with TRBJ1-1; D unresolved. The CDR3 runs 13 residues. The ends were cut back, 5 bases at V and 1 base at J, with 11 bases in the middle. The germline V gene encodes CDR1 SQVTM and CDR2 ANQGSEA.

The chain combines TRBV10-3 with TRBJ2-7; D gene unclear. Germline V gives CDR1 ENHRY, CDR2 SYGVKD. V lost 3 bases and J lost 1, with 7 bases in between. The CDR3 has 13 residues. The CDR3 DNA reads as TGTGCCATCAGTGACGGGTCTTCCTACGAGCAGTACTTC. Translation: CAISDGSSYEQYF.

The chain has TRBV6-1 and TRBJ2-5; 8 bases are shared with TRBD1. The CDR3 is 15 amino acids. Losses at the gene ends were 6 bases for V and 5 bases for J; bases not matched to a gene: 11. Germline CDR1 MNHNS, CDR2 SASEGT. The CDR3 DNA sequence: TGTGCCAGCAGCGATCCAGGGGGCGGAGGGGAGACCCAGTACTTC. Translated, it gives CASSDPGGGGETQYF.

This clone is a singleton in its sample. V and J are TRBV7-2 and TRBJ1-1, with D possibly matching TRBD1 (5 bases). Germline CDR1 SGHTA, CDR2 FQGNSA. V lost 2 bases to trimming and J lost 11 bases, with 15 bases between them. The CDR3 is 13 amino acids. The CDR3 sequence is CASSLRREGMAFF. The CDR3 DNA is TGTGCCAGCAGCTTACGCAGGGAGGGGATGGCTTTCTTT.

The genes are TRBV5-1 and TRBJ2-1; no definite D call. Germline CDR1 and CDR2: SGHRS and YFSETQ. V lost 1 base, J lost 7 bases, and 12 bases lay in between. CDR3 length: 14 amino acids. Here the CDR3 reads CASSLKSNSNEQFF. The CDR3 DNA reads TGCGCCAGCAGCTTGAAGTCAAATTCTAATGAGCAGTTCTTC.

The chain joins TRBV10-3 to TRBJ1-2, with D perhaps TRBD1 (5 bases). CDR3 length equals 16 residues. Trimming removed 4 bases from V and 4 bases from J, with 19 bases in between. CDR1 ENHRY and CDR2 SYGVKD come from the germline V gene. The CDR3 is CAISVTAGRVTYGYTF. The CDR3, as DNA: TGTGCCATCAGTGTAACGGCAGGGAGGGTTACCTATGGCTACACCTTC.

In nucleotides, the CDR3 is TGTGCCAGCAGTTACCGCAGGGGCCACGAGCAGTACTTC. Translated, it gives CASSYRRGHEQYF. The chain employs TRBV6-6 and TRBJ2-7, with D possibly being TRBD1 (6 bases). The CDR3 extends over 13 amino acids. The germline gives CDR1 MNHNY, CDR2 SVGAGI (reference sequence). Trimming pared 2 bases from V and 5 bases from J, leaving 10 bases between.

The chain uses TRBV7-2 and TRBJ2-7, with 9 bases aligning to TRBD1. After removal of 5 bases from V and 3 bases from J, the junction contained 5 bases not matched to a gene. The germline gives CDR1 SGHTA, CDR2 FQGNSA. The CDR3 sequence is 14 residues long. The chain's CDR3 is CASSPQTGGYEQYF. CDR3 in DNA: TGTGCCAGCAGCCCACAGACAGGGGGCTACGAGCAGTACTTC.

This chain joins TRBV9 and TRBJ1-1; possible D gene TRBD1, 5 bases. The CDR3 is 17 residues long. Trimming left V 4 bases short and J 7 bases short, with 26 bases between. Germline CDR1 SGDLS, CDR2 YYNGEE. Written as DNA, the CDR3 is TGTGCCAGCAGCACAAACATTGGGGCTGAGCAAGTCTATGAAGCTTTCTTT. Its protein product is CASSTNIGAEQVYEAFF.

V and J are TRBV7-9 and TRBJ2-3; weak D call: TRBD1 (5 bases). The length of the CDR3 is 15 residues. CDR1 and CDR2 (germline): SEHNR, FQNEAQ (reference sequence). With 3 bases removed from V and 2 bases from J, the gap between germline ends came to 12 bases. The CDR3 reads CASSLGLSLTDTQYF. Written as DNA, the CDR3 is TGTGCCAGCAGCTTGGGGCTTTCACTCACAGATACGCAGTATTTT.

This chain uses TRBV28 with TRBJ1-1; perhaps TRBD1 as D (6 bases). The CDR3 sequence is 13 residues long. Germline values: CDR1 MDHEN, CDR2 SYDVKM. Trimming left V 3 bases short and J 8 bases short, with 13 bases between. This CDR3 reads CASSLQGRAEAFF. The CDR3 coding sequence is TGTGCCAGCAGTTTGCAGGGGCGGGCAGAAGCTTTCTTT.

V and J are TRBV4-3 and TRBJ2-2; D may match TRBD1 or TRBD2 (5 bases each). This CDR3 has 14 residues. Per germline, CDR1 LGHNA and CDR2 YSLEER. V lost 0 bases to trimming and J lost 9 bases, with 11 bases between them. DNA for the CDR3: TGCGCCAGCAGCCAAGATTTAGGGGACCGGGAGCTGTTTTTT. This gives the protein CASSQDLGDRELFF.

The J gene is TRBJ2-7, the V gene TRBV5-1; weak D call: TRBD1 (5 bases). V was cut by 4 bases and J by 6 bases, with 14 bases left in between. CDR3 size: 13 residues. Per the germline V gene, CDR1 is SGHRS and CDR2 is YFSETQ. CDR3 DNA: TGCGCCAGCAGCCAGGGCACTTCTGGCGAGCAGTACTTC. Translated: CASSQGTSGEQYF.

The rearrangement links TRBV9 to TRBJ1-2; D not resolved. This CDR3 comprises 13 residues. Trimming shortened V by 3 bases and J by 7 bases, and 13 bases separated the two germline ends. Germline-derived CDR1 and CDR2 are SGDLS and YYNGEE. This CDR3 is CASSGGDGPGYTF. The CDR3 DNA reads TGTGCCAGCAGCGGGGGAGACGGACCTGGCTACACCTTC.